A single sample gave rise to the 18 T cell receptor beta chains below, sequenced in a study of T cells expressing NK-cell markers. TCRdb reanalyzed the 5' RACE reads, giving one entry per CDR3 protein sequence and no DNA. Its clone listing holds some 460,000 distinct CDR3 sequences. Specimen: blood T cells: a sorted CD56 or NKG2C T cell subset, CD4+ or CD8+ T cells, or bulk PBMC T cells (not recorded which). The receptors were gathered from a woman between 45 and 60 years old in good health.

V usage is TRBV19 and J usage is TRBJ2-7. The CDR3 is 11 residues long. Looked up from germline, CDR1 is LNHDA and CDR2 is SQIVND (reference sequence). CDR3 loop: CASSAFGEQYF.

The V call is TRBV12-3 or TRBV12-4, the J call TRBJ2-3; TCRdb designates TRBD2, a call that cannot be tested without DNA. The length of the CDR3 is 12 residues. CDR3 protein: CASTRTLNTQYF.

CDR3 sequence: CASTRRLAGVEDTQYF. This chain links TRBV6-1 with TRBJ2-3; TCRdb picks TRBD2, but there is no DNA to check that call. Germline V gives CDR1 MNHNS, CDR2 SASEGT. CDR3 size: 16 residues.

The CDR3 loop reads CASSLSGRRQETQYF. The rearrangement joins TRBV12-3 or TRBV12-4 to TRBJ2-5. The CDR3 has 15 residues.

The V call is TRBV7-2, the J call TRBJ2-1; TCRdb gives TRBD2 as the D gene, but with no DNA this cannot be confirmed. Germline V gives CDR1 SGHTA, CDR2 FQGNSA. The CDR3 spans 16 residues. CDR3 protein: CASSSDSGRSYNEQFF.

This sequence joins TRBV5-1 and TRBJ1-6. The CDR3 is made up of 13 amino acids. Germline CDR1 reads SGHRS; CDR2 reads YFSETQ. The CDR3 loop reads CASSLELNSPLHF.

The genes are TRBV20-1 and TRBJ1-1; the D call of TRBD1 rests on TCRdb alone, since no DNA is present to check it. The germline CDR1 and CDR2 sequences are DFQATT and SNEGSKA (reference sequence). The CDR3 is 13 residues long. Here the CDR3 reads CSPDSTMNTEAFF.

The chain employs TRBV27 and TRBJ2-3; the D gene TCRdb calls, TRBD1, cannot be checked with no DNA. The CDR3 is 21 residues long. Germline V gene lookup returns CDR1 MNHEY and CDR2 SMNVEV (reference sequence). CDR3 sequence reads: CASSLSNRGRVRVATRNTQYF.

The V gene is TRBV3-1, the J gene TRBJ2-7; TCRdb selects TRBD2, and the lack of DNA leaves this call unchecked. CDR1 and CDR2 (germline): LGHDT, YNNKEL (reference sequence). CDR3 length: 15 residues. The CDR3 sequence is CASSQDILAGREQYF.

The gene calls are TRBV11-2 and TRBJ2-3. The CDR3 is 16 residues long. Germline loops: CDR1 SGHAT, CDR2 FQNNGV. The CDR3 spells CASSSQIGVRLDTQYF.

J is TRBJ1-5 and V is TRBV19; without DNA, the TCRdb call of TRBD1 cannot be checked. The CDR3 consists of 15 residues. CDR1 is LNHDA and CDR2 is SQIVND in the germline V gene (reference sequence). CDR3 amino acids: CASSLRRGGGQPQHF. Combining the CDR3 with reference TRBV19 and TRBJ1-5 gives the whole variable domain DGGITQSPKYLFRKEGQNVTLSCEQNLNHDAMYWYRQDPGQGLRLIYYSQIVNDFQKGDIAEGYSVSREKKESFPLTVTSAQKNPTAFYLCASSLRRGGGQPQHFGDGTRLSIL.

The chain is built from TRBV5-8 and TRBJ2-1. Germline V lookup: CDR1 SGHTS, CDR2 YDEGEE. The CDR3 is made up of 15 amino acids. The CDR3 is CASTFRGGSYNEQFF.

This chain links TRBV5-1 with TRBJ2-1. This CDR3 comprises 17 residues. In germline, CDR1 is SGHRS, CDR2 YFSETQ. CDR3 sequence: CASSLARSRVIINEQFF.

V gene TRBV4-2 combines with J gene TRBJ2-1; with no DNA, the TCRdb D assignment of TRBD1 cannot be verified. This CDR3 contains 15 residues. CDR1 LGHNA and CDR2 YNFKEQ come from the germline V gene. The CDR3 protein is CASSQDRAGYNEQFF.

This chain uses TRBV19 with TRBJ2-5; TCRdb lists TRBD1, though no DNA is available to test this call. Germline V gives CDR1 LNHDA, CDR2 SQIVND (reference sequence). The CDR3 runs to 16 residues. The CDR3 loop reads CASSIDSGGLQETQYF.

The V call is TRBV5-1, the J call TRBJ2-1; absent DNA, TCRdb's TRBD2 call cannot be checked. The length of the CDR3 is 15 residues. Germline V gene lookup returns CDR1 SGHRS and CDR2 YFSETQ. CDR3 in amino acids: CASSKAGVVVNEQFF.

This rearrangement joins TRBV3-1 to TRBJ2-2; TCRdb proposes TRBD2, but this gene call is untestable without DNA. The length of the CDR3 is 16 residues. Germline-derived CDR1 and CDR2 are LGHDT and YNNKEL (reference sequence). The CDR3: CASSQDRGGFDGELFF.

The V and J genes are TRBV7-9 and TRBJ2-1; TCRdb selects TRBD2, and the lack of DNA leaves this call unchecked. The CDR3 is 15 residues long. Germline V gene lookup returns CDR1 SEHNR and CDR2 FQNEAQ (reference sequence). The CDR3 reads CASSFRRALGNEQFF.